This is a list of T cell receptor beta chains from one sample in a study of blood T cell repertoires in COVID-19. TCRdb's copy holds only in-frame clones and misses some; the assay was immunoSEQ multiplex PCR. The sample includes roughly 160,000 clones, roughly 83% of them seen just once. The sequencing input was peripheral blood. Receptors were obtained from a man younger than 35 with active or convalescent COVID-19. The CDR3 runs from the conserved cysteine through the conserved F or W. Fields, in order: clone size, D gene, V gene, J gene, CDR3 DNA, CDR3 protein. The D gene is left open where the match is weak. Size is omitted from some rows. Given values are once, few, many or a class for expanded clones.

>NA|TRBD1|TRBV6-5|TRBJ1-4
TGTGCCAGCAGTCTGACAGGGAATAAGGATGAAAAACTGTTTTTT
CASSLTGNKDEKLFF
>NA|NA|TRBV19|TRBJ2-2
TGTGCCAGTAGTATTAGTGGAGTGGGGCGGAGTTTGCCCGGGGAGCTGTTTTTT
CASSISGVGRSLPGELFF
>NA|TRBD2|TRBV5-4|TRBJ2-5
TGTGCCAGCAGCTTGTTTGGACTAGCGGGGCAAGAGACCCAGTACTTC
CASSLFGLAGQETQYF
>NA|TRBD2|TRBV11-2|TRBJ2-5
TGTGCCAGCAGCGCCTTTAGCGGGGGGCTTGAGACCCAGTACTTC
CASSAFSGGLETQYF
>NA|TRBD1|TRBV7-9|TRBJ1-6
TGTGCCAGCAGCTTAGTGACAGGGGGTCTCTCCTATAATTCACCCCTCCACTTT
CASSLVTGGLSYNSPLHF
>many|TRBD1|TRBV6-1|TRBJ1-2
TGTGCCAGCAGTGAAGACTTGAGGGGGCGAGGCTACACCTTC
CASSEDLRGRGYTF
>once|NA|TRBV11-2|TRBJ2-1
TGTGCCAGCAGCTTAGATCTTATGACAGGGCAGTTCTTC
CASSLDLMTGQFF
>NA|NA|TRBV7-2|TRBJ1-2
TGTGCCAGCAGCTTAGCGCGGGGGGCAGATTATGGCTACACCTTC
CASSLARGADYGYTF
>few|NA|TRBV7-3|TRBJ1-5
TGTGCCAGCAGCTTGGAGGCCAATCAGCCCCAGCATTTT
CASSLEANQPQHF
>NA|NA|TRBV7-8|TRBJ1-2
TGTGCCAGCAGCTTACGGACAGCAAATCCCTTCTATGGCTACACCTTC
CASSLRTANPFYGYTF
>NA|NA|TRBV2|TRBJ2-2
TGTGCCACCTGGACTATAAACACCGGGGAGCTGTTTTTT
CATWTINTGELFF
>NA|NA|TRBV28|TRBJ1-1
TGTGCCAGCAGTCCACCCACAGGGATCAACACTGAAGCTTTCTTT
CASSPPTGINTEAFF
>NA|TRBD2|TRBV3-1/TRBV3-2|TRBJ2-5
TGTGCCAGCAGCCTCGGGAGGGAGACCCAGTACTTC
CASSLGRETQYF
>NA|NA|TRBV7-3|TRBJ2-2
TGTGCCAGCAGCTTAACCGCGGGGTGGAACACCGGGGAGCTGTTTTTT
CASSLTAGWNTGELFF
>NA|TRBD2|TRBV5-1|TRBJ2-1
TGCGCCAGCAGCTTGGTTGTTAGCGGGGGGCCTAATGAGCAGTTCTTC
CASSLVVSGGPNEQFF
>NA|NA|TRBV7-2|TRBJ2-5
TGTGCCAGCAGCACGCTAGAAGAGACCCAGTACTTC
CASSTLEETQYF
>NA|NA|TRBV4-1|TRBJ1-3
TGCGCCAGCAGCCAATTCCAGGGAGGCGGGTCTGGAAACACCATATATTTT
CASSQFQGGGSGNTIYF
>NA|NA|TRBV30|TRBJ1-2
TGTGCCTGGAGTGTACCGGCCAGGGGCGCCTCTAACTATGGCTACACCTTC
CAWSVPARGASNYGYTF
>NA|TRBD1|TRBV2|TRBJ1-1
TGTGCCAGCAGCGCATATGACAGGGAGAACACTGAAGCTTTCTTT
CASSAYDRENTEAFF
>NA|NA|TRBV7-9|TRBJ1-2
TGTGCCAGCAGATTAGACGCGGACTATGGCTACACCTTC
CASRLDADYGYTF
>few|TRBD1|TRBV7-2|TRBJ2-1
TGTGCCAGCAGCTTAGGAGGGACAGGGAGTTTCAATGAGCAGTTCTTC
CASSLGGTGSFNEQFF
>NA|TRBD1|TRBV19|TRBJ1-5
TGTGCTACTAAAGATTTACAGGGGGCGCAGGGGCAGCCCCAGCATTTT
CATKDLQGAQGQPQHF
>NA|TRBD1|TRBV11-3|TRBJ2-2
TGTGCCAGCAGCCTATATGGGACAGGGAGCACCGGGGAGCTGTTTTTT
CASSLYGTGSTGELFF
>NA|NA|TRBV9|TRBJ2-7
TGTGCCAGCCGGCGCAGGGGCTATTCCTACGAGCAGTACTTC
CASRRRGYSYEQYF
>few|TRBD1|TRBV7-9|TRBJ1-2
TGTGCCAGCAGCCCGGGACAGGGCCCATATGGCTACACCTTC
CASSPGQGPYGYTF
>NA|TRBD2|TRBV6-2/TRBV6-3|TRBJ2-1
TGTGCCAGCAGCCGATATAGCGGGGCCTACAATGAGCAGTTCTTC
CASSRYSGAYNEQFF
>NA|NA|TRBV28|TRBJ2-3
TGTGCCAGCAGCTTACCCCGGAAGACATCGAGCACAGATACGCAGTATTTT
CASSLPRKTSSTDTQYF
>NA|NA|TRBV2|TRBJ1-1
TGTGCCAGCTGGGCAGGGGCTGCGAACACTGAAGCTTTCTTT
CASWAGAANTEAFF
>NA|NA|TRBV18|TRBJ1-4
TGTGCCAGCTCACCACCGAGAGTTTCTAATGAAAAACTGTTTTTT
CASSPPRVSNEKLFF